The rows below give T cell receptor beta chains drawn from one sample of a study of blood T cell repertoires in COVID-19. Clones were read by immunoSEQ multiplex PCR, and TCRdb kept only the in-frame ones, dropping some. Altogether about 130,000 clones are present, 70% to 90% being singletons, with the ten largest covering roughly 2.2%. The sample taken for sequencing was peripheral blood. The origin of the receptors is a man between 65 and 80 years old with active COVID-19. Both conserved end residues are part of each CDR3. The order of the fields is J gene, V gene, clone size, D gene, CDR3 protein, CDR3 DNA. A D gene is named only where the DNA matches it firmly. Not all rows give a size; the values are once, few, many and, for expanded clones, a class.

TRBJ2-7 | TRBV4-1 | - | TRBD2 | CASSQPGRDRTYEQYF | TGCGCCAGCAGCCAGCCAGGGAGGGACCGGACCTACGAGCAGTACTTC
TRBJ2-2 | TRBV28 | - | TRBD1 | CASSWLSSRGLGGELFF | TGTGCCAGCAGTTGGCTTTCGTCCAGGGGGTTGGGCGGGGAGCTGTTTTTT
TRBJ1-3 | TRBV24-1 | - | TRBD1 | CATGGTGAISSGNTIYF | TGTGCCACGGGGGGGACAGGGGCCATAAGCTCTGGAAACACCATATATTTT
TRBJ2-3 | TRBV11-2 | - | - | CASSGIRRGLDTQYF | TGTGCCAGCAGTGGGATTAGGAGGGGATTAGATACGCAGTATTTT
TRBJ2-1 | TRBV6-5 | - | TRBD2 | CASARLAGANEQFF | TGTGCCAGCGCTAGACTAGCGGGAGCTAATGAGCAGTTCTTC
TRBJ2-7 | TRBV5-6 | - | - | CASSRSLGELRYEQYF | TGTGCCAGCAGCAGGTCCCTCGGAGAACTACGGTACGAGCAGTACTTC
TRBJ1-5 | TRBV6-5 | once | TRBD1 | CASQGGSNQPQHF | TGTGCCAGTCAGGGGGGTAGCAATCAGCCCCAGCATTTT
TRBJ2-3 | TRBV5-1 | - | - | CATGEVSTDTQYF | TGCGCCACCGGAGAGGTGAGCACAGATACGCAGTATTTT
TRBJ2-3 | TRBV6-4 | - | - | CASSDLEEIFTDTQYF | TGTGCCAGCAGTGACCTTGAGGAGATCTTCACAGATACGCAGTATTTT
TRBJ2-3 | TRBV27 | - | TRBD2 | CASRKLAGVSPTDTQYF | TGTGCCAGCAGGAAACTAGCGGGGGTTTCCCCCACAGATACGCAGTATTTT
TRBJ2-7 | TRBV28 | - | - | CASSSAGPSGKYEQYF | TGTGCCAGCAGTTCCGCGGGGCCCTCGGGTAAATACGAGCAGTACTTC
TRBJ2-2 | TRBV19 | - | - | CASRNGEIRNTGELFF | TGTGCCAGTAGGAACGGGGAGATCAGAAACACCGGGGAGCTGTTTTTT
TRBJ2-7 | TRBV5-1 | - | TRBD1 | CASSLEGDRGHEQYF | TGCGCCAGCAGCTTGGAAGGGGACAGGGGCCACGAGCAGTACTTC
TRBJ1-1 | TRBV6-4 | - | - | CASSLYINTEAFF | TGTGCCAGCAGTCTGTACATAAACACTGAAGCTTTCTTT
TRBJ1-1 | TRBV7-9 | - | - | CASSRRQALLDFAEAFF | TGTGCCAGCAGCCGTCGTCAGGCCCTTTTAGATTTCGCTGAAGCTTTCTTT
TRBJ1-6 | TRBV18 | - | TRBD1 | CASSRTGGINSPLHF | TGTGCCAGCTCACGTACAGGGGGCATTAATTCACCCCTCCACTTT
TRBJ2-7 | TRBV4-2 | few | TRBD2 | CASSQGDYRGADEQYF | TGTGCCAGCAGCCAAGGGGACTACCGCGGGGCCGACGAGCAGTACTTC
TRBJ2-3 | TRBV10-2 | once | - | CASTWDLTTDTQYF | TGCGCCAGCACCTGGGACTTAACCACAGATACGCAGTATTTT
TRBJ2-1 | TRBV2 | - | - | CASSRNRVEQFF | TGTGCCAGCAGCCGAAACAGGGTTGAGCAGTTCTTC
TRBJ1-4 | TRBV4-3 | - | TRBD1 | CASSQVQGLGNEKLFF | TGCGCCAGCAGCCAAGTACAGGGGTTGGGTAATGAAAAACTGTTTTTT
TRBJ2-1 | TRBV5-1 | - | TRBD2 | CASSLEPSGSRNEQFF | TGCGCCAGCAGCTTGGAACCTAGCGGGAGTCGGAATGAGCAGTTCTTC
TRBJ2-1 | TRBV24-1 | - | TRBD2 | CATRPGAGGTYNEQFF | TGTGCCACCCGCCCGGGGGCGGGAGGGACCTACAATGAGCAGTTCTTC
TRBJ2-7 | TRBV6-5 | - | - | CASSRQGSYEQYF | TGTGCCAGCAGTCGCCAGGGTTCCTACGAGCAGTACTTC
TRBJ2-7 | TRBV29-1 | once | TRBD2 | CSAAGESEQYF | TGCAGCGCGGCGGGGGAAAGCGAGCAGTACTTC
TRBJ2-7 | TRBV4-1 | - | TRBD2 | CASSPLAGGDEQYF | TGCGCCAGCAGCCCGCTAGCGGGAGGGGACGAGCAGTACTTC
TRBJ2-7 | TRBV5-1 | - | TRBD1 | CASKGQGDEQYF | TGCGCCAGCAAGGGACAGGGTGACGAGCAGTACTTC
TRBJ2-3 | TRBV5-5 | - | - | CASSLGTGHITDTQYF | TGTGCCAGCAGCTTGGGGACGGGACATATCACAGATACGCAGTATTTT
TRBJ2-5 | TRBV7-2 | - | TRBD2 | CASSLAPSGTQETQYF | TGTGCCAGCAGCTTAGCTCCTAGCGGGACCCAAGAGACCCAGTACTTC
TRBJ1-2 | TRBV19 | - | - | CASSIGEGLTYGYTF | TGTGCCAGTAGTATAGGAGAGGGTTTGACCTATGGCTACACCTTC
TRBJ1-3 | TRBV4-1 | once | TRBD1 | CASSQDPQGDRGNTIYF | TGCGCCAGCAGCCAAGATCCCCAGGGGGATCGCGGAAACACCATATATTTT
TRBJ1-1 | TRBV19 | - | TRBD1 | CASSAGQGGRLMNTEAFF | TGTGCCAGTAGTGCCGGACAGGGGGGGCGCCTCATGAACACTGAAGCTTTCTTT
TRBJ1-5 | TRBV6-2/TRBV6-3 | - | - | CASSYGRGYNQPQHF | TGTGCCAGCAGTTATGGGCGGGGGTACAATCAGCCCCAGCATTTT
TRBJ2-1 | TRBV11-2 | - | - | CASSAGNEQFF | TGTGCCAGCAGCGCCGGTAATGAGCAGTTCTTC
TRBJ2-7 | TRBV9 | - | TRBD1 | CASSVGEDRATYEQYF | TGTGCCAGCAGCGTAGGGGAGGACAGGGCGACCTACGAGCAGTACTTC
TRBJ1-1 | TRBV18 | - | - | CASSPSGDTEAFF | TGTGCCAGCTCCCCCTCAGGGGACACTGAAGCTTTCTTT
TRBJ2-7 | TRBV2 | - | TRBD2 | CASKATGGPYEQYF | TGTGCCAGCAAGGCTACGGGGGGGCCCTACGAGCAGTACTTC
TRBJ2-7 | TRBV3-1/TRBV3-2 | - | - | CASSPSLTRGEQYF | TGTGCCAGCAGCCCCTCCCTCACTAGAGGCGAGCAGTACTTC
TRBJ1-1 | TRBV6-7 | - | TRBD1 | CASSCASTGRNTEAFF | TGTGCCAGCAGTTGCGCGTCGACAGGGAGGAACACTGAAGCTTTCTTT
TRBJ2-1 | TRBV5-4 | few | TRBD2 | CASSRPSGGYNEQFF | TGTGCCAGCAGCCGCCCTAGCGGGGGGTACAATGAGCAGTTCTTC
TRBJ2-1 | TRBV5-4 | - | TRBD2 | CASSPTSGRVGNEQFF | TGTGCCAGCAGCCCGACTAGCGGGAGAGTAGGGAATGAGCAGTTCTTC
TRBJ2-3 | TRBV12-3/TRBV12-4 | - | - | CASSRLDTQYF | TGTGCCAGCAGTCGTCTAGATACGCAGTATTTT
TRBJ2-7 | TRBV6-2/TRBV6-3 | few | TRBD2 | CASSSAGGGSYEQYF | TGTGCCAGCAGCTCTGCGGGAGGGGGCTCCTACGAGCAGTACTTC
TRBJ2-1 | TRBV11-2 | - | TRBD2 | CASSRGGAGVSYNEQFF | TGTGCCAGCAGCCGGGGGGGTGCGGGAGTGTCCTACAATGAGCAGTTCTTC
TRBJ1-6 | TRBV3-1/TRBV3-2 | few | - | CASSESPANNSPLHF | TGTGCCAGCAGCGAGTCGCCAGCGAATAATTCACCCCTCCACTTT
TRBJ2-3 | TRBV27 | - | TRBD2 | CASSFESLAGAVDTQYF | TGTGCCAGCAGTTTTGAGAGCTTGGCGGGAGCAGTAGATACGCAGTATTTT
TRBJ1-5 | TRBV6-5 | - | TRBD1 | CASSADRGEPQHF | TGTGCCAGCAGCGCCGACAGGGGAGAGCCCCAGCATTTT
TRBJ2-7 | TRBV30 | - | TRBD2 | CAWTLVAGASEQYF | TGTGCCTGGACCCTAGTAGCGGGAGCCTCCGAGCAGTACTTC
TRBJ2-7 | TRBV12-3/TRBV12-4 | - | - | CASSLAPGEQYF | TGTGCCAGCAGTTTAGCGCCGGGGGAGCAGTACTTC
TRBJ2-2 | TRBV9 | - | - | CASSGPPDTGELFF | TGTGCCAGCAGCGGCCCCCCGGACACCGGGGAGCTGTTTTTT
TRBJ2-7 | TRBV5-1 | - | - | CASSSKEGAGYEQYF | TGCGCCAGCAGCTCTAAAGAAGGGGCCGGGTACGAGCAGTACTTC
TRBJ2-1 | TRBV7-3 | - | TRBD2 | CASSSLAGGVYNEQFF | TGTGCCAGCAGCTCCCTAGCGGGAGGGGTCTACAATGAGCAGTTCTTC
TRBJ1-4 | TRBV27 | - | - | CASGRATGEKLFF | TGTGCCAGCGGGAGGGCGACGGGAGAAAAACTGTTTTTT
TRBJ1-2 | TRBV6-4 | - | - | CASSATGFYGYTF | TGTGCCAGCAGTGCTACAGGGTTCTATGGCTACACCTTC
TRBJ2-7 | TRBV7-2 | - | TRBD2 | CASSLGSGSPYEQYF | TGTGCCAGCAGCTTAGGTAGCGGGAGCCCCTACGAGCAGTACTTC
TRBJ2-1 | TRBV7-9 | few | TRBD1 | CASSRQRDSNEQFF | TGTGCCAGCAGCCGTCAAAGGGACAGCAATGAGCAGTTCTTC
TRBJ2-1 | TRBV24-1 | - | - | CATSGQGSSYNEQFF | TGTGCCACCAGTGGGCAGGGGAGCTCCTACAATGAGCAGTTCTTC
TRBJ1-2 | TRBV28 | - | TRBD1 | CASSPGTGWYGYTF | TGTGCCAGCAGTCCCGGGACAGGGTGGTATGGCTACACCTTC
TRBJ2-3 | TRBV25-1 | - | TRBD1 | CASSDYRGNTDTQYF | TGTGCCAGCAGTGACTACAGGGGAAACACAGATACGCAGTATTTT
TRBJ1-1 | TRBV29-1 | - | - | CSVGPDKNTEAFF | TGCAGCGTTGGCCCTGACAAGAACACTGAAGCTTTCTTT